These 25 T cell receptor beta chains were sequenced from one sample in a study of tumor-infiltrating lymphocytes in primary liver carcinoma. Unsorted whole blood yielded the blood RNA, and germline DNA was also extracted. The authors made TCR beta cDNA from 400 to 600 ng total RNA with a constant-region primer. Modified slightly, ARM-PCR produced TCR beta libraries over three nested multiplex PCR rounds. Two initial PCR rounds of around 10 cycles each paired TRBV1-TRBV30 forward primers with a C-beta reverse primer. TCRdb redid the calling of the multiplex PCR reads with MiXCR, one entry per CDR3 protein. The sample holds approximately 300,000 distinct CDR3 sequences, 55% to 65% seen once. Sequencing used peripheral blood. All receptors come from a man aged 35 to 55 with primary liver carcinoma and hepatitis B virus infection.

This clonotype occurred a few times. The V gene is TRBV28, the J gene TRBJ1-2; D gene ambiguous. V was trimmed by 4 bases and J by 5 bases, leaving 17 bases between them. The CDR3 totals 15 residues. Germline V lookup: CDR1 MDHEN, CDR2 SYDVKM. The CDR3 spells CASSSPGRPDYGYTF. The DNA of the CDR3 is TGTGCCAGCAGTTCCCCCGGCAGGCCCGATTATGGCTACACCTTC.

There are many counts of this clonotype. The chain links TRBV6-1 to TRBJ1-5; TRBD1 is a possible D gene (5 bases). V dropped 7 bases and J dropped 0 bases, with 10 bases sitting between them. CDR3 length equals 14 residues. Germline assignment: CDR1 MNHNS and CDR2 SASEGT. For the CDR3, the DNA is TGTGCCAGCATCCCCGGGGCTAGCAATCAGCCCCAGCATTTT. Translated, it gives CASIPGASNQPQHF.

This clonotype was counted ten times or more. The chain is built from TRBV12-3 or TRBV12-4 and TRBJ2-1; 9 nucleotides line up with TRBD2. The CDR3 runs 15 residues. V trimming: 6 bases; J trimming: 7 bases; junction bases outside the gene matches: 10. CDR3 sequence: CASRIAGVLDNEQFF. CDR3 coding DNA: TGTGCCAGCAGAATAGCGGGAGTTTTAGATAATGAGCAGTTCTTC.

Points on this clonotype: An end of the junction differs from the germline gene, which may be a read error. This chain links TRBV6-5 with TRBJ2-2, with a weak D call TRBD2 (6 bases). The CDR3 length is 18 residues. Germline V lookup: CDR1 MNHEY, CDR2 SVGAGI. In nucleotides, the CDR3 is TGTGCCAACAGTTACAACCGACCCGGGACTGCGAACACCGGGGAGCTGTTTTTT. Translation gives CANSYNRPGTANTGELFF.

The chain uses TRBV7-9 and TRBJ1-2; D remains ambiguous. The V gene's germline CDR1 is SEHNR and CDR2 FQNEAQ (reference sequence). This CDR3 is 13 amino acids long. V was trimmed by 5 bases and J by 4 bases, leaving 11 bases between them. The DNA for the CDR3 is TGTGCCAGCAGCCCTCATGGATTCTATGGCTACACCTTC. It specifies CASSPHGFYGYTF.

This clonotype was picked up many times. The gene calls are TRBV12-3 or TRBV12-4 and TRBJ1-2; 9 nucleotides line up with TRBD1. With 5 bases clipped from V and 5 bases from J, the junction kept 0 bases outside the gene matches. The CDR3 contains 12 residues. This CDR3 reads CASSDRGYGYTF. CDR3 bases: TGTGCCAGCAGTGACAGGGGGTATGGCTACACCTTC.

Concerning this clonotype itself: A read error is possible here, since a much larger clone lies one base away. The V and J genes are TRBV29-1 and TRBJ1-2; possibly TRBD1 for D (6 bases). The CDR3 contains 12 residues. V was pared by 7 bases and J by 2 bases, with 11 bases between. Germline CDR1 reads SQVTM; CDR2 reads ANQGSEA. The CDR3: CSGGDRNYGYTF. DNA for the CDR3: TGCAGCGGGGGTGACAGGAACTATGGCTACACCTTC.

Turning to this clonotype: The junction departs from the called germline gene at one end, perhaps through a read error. CDR3 DNA: TGTGCCAGCAGCTTCCGTAGGGGCGGGACTAGCGGTACACAGGGAATAGATATGCAGTATTTT. It yields the protein CASSFRRGGTSGTQGIDMQYF. The chain uses TRBV7-8 and TRBJ2-3, with 11 bases that match TRBD2. The germline V gene has CDR1 SGHVS and CDR2 FQNEAQ. The CDR3 totals 21 residues.

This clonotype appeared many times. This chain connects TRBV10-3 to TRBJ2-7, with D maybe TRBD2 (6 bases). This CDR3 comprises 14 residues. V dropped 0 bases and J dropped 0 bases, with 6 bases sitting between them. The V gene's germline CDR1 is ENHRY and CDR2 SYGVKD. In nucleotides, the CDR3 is TGTGCCATCAGTGAGTCGGGGGGCTCCTACGAGCAGTACTTC. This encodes CAISESGGSYEQYF.

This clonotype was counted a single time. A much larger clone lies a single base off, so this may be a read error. The CDR3 coding sequence is TGCGCCAGCAACCAAGAGCGAGGGTCTGGTGGGTTCCCCCTCCACTTT. Its translation is CASNQERGSGGFPLHF. This chain joins TRBV4-3 and TRBJ1-6; D unclear. The CDR3 consists of 16 residues. CDR1 and CDR2 from the germline V gene are LGHNA and YSLEER.

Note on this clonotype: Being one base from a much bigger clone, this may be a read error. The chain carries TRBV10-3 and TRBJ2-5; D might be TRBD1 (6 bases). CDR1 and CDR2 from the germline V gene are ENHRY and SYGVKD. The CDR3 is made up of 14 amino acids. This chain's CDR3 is CVISLYRDQETQYF. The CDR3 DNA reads TGTGTCATCAGCTTATACAGGGACCAAGAGACCCAGTACTTC.

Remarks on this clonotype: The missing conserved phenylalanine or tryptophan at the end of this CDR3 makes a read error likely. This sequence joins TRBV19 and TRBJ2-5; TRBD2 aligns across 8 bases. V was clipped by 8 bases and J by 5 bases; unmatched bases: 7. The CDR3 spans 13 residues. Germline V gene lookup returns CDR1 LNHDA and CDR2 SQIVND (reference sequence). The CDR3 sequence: CASAGGAWETQYS. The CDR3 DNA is TGTGCCAGTGCGGGGGGCGCGTGGGAGACCCAGTACTCC.

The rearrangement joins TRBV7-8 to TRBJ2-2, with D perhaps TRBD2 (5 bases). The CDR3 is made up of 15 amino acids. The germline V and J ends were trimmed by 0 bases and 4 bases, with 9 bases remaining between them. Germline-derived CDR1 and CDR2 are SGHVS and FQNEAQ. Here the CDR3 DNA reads TGTGCCAGCAGCTTAGCGGGAGCCACCACCGGGGAGCTGTTTTTT. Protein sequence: CASSLAGATTGELFF.

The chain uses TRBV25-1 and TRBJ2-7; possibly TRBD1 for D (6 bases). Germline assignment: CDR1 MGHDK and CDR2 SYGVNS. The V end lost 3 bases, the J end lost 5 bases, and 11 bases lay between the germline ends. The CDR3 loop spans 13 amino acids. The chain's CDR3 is CASSDLDRHEQYF. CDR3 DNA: TGTGCCAGCAGTGATCTGGACAGACACGAGCAGTACTTC.

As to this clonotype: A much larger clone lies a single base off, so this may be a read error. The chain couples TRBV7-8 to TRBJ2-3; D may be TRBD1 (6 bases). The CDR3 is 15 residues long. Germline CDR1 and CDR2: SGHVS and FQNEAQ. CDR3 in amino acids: CASNLTRGLTDTQYF. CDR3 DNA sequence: TGTGCCAGCAACTTAACCAGGGGATTGACAGATACGCAGTATTTT.

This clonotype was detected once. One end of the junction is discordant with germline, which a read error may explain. The CDR3 DNA is TGTGCCAGCAGTTACGGTGGACTAGCGGGTAACAATGTGCAGTTCTTC. Translated: CASSYGGLAGNNVQFF. The chain is built from TRBV6-2 or TRBV6-3 and TRBJ2-1; the match to TRBD2 covers 11 bases. The CDR3 loop spans 16 amino acids. CDR1 is MNHEY, CDR2 SVGEGT, per germline.

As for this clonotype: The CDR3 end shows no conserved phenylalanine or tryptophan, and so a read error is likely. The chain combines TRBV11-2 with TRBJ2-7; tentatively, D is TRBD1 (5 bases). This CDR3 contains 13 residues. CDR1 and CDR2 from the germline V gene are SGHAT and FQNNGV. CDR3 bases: TGTGCCAGCAGCTTAGGGGGCGGCTACGAACAGTACTCC. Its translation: CASSLGGGYEQYS.

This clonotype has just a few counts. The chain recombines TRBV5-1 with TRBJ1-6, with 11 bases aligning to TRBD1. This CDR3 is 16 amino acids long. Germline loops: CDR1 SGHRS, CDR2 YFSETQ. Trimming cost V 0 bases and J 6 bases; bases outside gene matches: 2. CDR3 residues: CASSLVGQGGNSPLHF. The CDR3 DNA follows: TGCGCCAGCAGCTTGGTGGGACAGGGGGGTAATTCACCCCTCCACTTT.

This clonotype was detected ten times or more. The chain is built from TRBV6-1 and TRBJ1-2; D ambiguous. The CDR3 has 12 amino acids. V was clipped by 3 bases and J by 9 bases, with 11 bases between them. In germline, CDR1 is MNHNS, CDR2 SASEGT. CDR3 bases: TGTGCCAGCAGTGACGGATCCCCCCGCTACACCTTC. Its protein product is CASSDGSPRYTF.

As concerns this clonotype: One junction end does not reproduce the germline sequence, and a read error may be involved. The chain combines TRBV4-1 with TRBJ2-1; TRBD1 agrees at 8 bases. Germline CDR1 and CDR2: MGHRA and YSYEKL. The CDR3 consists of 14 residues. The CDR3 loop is CAGSLTTGADEQFF. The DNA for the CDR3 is TGCGCCGGCAGCCTAACGACAGGGGCGGATGAGCAGTTCTTC.

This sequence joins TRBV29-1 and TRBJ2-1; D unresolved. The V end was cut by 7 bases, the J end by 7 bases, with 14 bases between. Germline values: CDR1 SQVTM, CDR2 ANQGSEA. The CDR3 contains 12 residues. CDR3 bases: TGCAGCGCCCCGCTGGAAAGTAATGAGCAGTTCTTC. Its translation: CSAPLESNEQFF.

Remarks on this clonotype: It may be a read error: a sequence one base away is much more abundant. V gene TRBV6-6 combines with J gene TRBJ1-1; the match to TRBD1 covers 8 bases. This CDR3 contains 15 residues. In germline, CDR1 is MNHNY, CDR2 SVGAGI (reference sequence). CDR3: CARSSTGGENTEAFF. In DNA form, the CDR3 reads TGTGCCAGAAGTTCAACAGGGGGGGAGAACACTGAAGCTTTCTTT.

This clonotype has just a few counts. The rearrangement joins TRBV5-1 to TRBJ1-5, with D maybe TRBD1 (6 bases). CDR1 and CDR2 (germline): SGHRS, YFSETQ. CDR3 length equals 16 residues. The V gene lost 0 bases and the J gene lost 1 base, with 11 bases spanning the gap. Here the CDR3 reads CASSLDGGASNQPQHF. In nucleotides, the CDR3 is TGCGCCAGCAGCTTGGACGGGGGCGCGAGCAATCAGCCCCAGCATTTT.

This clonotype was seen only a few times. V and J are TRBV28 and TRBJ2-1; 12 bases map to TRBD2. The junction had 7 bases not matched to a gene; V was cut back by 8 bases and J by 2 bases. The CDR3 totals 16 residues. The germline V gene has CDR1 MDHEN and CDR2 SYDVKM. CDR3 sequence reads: CASRGLAGRAYNEQFF. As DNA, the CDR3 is TGTGCCAGCCGCGGACTAGCGGGACGAGCCTACAATGAGCAGTTCTTC.

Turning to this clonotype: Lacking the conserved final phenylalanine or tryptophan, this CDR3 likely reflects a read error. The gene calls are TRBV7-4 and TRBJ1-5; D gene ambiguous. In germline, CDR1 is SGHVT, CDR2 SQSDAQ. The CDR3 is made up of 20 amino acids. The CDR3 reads CASSLCAAELRLFSNQHQHS. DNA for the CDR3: TGTGCCAGCAGTTTATGTGCGGCAGAACTTCGACTTTTTAGCAATCAGCACCAGCATTCT.